Here is one T cell receptor (beta chain) with its context. The protocol was immunoSEQ multiplex PCR, while the TCRdb copy is restricted to in-frame clones and leaves out a portion. The repertoire includes hundreds of thousands of clones, roughly 89% of them detected once, and 7.8% sits in the top ten. The sample belongs to a study of blood T cell repertoires in COVID-19. Germline V gene data show CDR1 as MNHEY and CDR2 as SMNVEV (reference sequence). Trimming cost V 5 bases and J 4 bases; bases outside gene matches: 13. The CDR3 is 16 residues long. The J gene is TRBJ1-1, the V gene TRBV27; 7 bases fit TRBD1. The origin of this receptor is a woman aged 45 to 65 with COVID-19, enrolled during active disease. The sample was peripheral blood. DNA of the CDR3: TGTGCCAGCAGTATAACAACAGGGGACTTTGGCACTGAAGCTTTCTTT. Translating gives CASSITTGDFGTEAFF.